The 9 T cell receptor beta chains reported below all come from one sample, sequenced in a study of shared clonotypes between healthy human individuals. Clones were sequenced by immunoSEQ multiplex PCR, and TCRdb holds only the in-frame ones, with some missing. The sample holds 2 million to 2.5 million clones, just under 95% seen once. The material sequenced was naive CD4+ T cells from PBMCs. The subset denotes: CD45RA+ positively selected. These receptors all come from a man aged 18 to 29 in good health. Some clones in this sample may be carry-over from other donors' samples.

A word on this clone: This sample includes further DNA sequences coding for the same CDR3. CDR3 residues: CASSLGGLTYEQYF. The CDR3 bases are TGTGCCAGCAGTTTGGGGGGACTAACATACGAGCAGTACTTC. V usage is TRBV28 and J usage is TRBJ2-7, with 7 bases identical to TRBD2. The CDR3 length is 14 residues. Germline V lookup: CDR1 MDHEN, CDR2 SYDVKM. V lost 3 bases, J lost 4 bases, and 6 bases stayed unmatched.

As regards this clone: The junction does not match germline at one end; this may be a read error. This same CDR3 is encoded by further DNA sequences in the sample. The chain joins TRBV30 to TRBJ1-1; D call uncertain. This CDR3 comprises 13 residues. From germline, CDR1 is GTSNPN and CDR2 SVGIG (reference sequence). CDR3 sequence (DNA): TGCGCCTGGAACGAGCGTCGCGGCACTGAAGCTTTCTTT. It is translated as CAWNERRGTEAFF.

This clone was seen a single time. This chain joins TRBV18 and TRBJ2-7; TRBD2 matches 7 bases. This CDR3 contains 15 residues. Germline lookup yields CDR1 KGHSH and CDR2 LQKENI. Unmatched junction bases numbered 9, after V lost 3 bases and J lost 4 bases. DNA for the CDR3: TGTGCCAGCTCACCTTCGTGGGGGGGACGTTACGAGCAGTACTTC. It translates to CASSPSWGGRYEQYF.

This clone is a singleton in its sample. The chain combines TRBV27 with TRBJ2-7; 10 bases are shared with TRBD1. With V trimmed by 5 bases and J by 0 bases, 13 bases remained unmatched. The germline V gene encodes CDR1 MNHEY and CDR2 SMNVEV (reference sequence). The CDR3 is 18 residues long. The CDR3 loop reads CASSVRTPGQGSSYEQYF. The CDR3 DNA follows: TGTGCCAGCAGTGTACGAACCCCGGGACAGGGGTCCTCCTACGAGCAGTACTTC.

V usage is TRBV7-2 and J usage is TRBJ2-5; D gene ambiguous. The CDR3 spans 13 residues. Germline loops: CDR1 SGHTA, CDR2 FQGNSA. Between the trimmed V and J ends, which lost 1 base and 12 bases, there was a span of 15 bases. The CDR3 sequence is CASSLGRITWKYF. The CDR3, as DNA: TGTGCCAGCAGCTTAGGTCGGATCACGTGGAAGTACTTC. The variable domain in full, completed from reference TRBV7-2 and TRBJ2-5, reads GAGVSQSPSNKVTEKGKDVELRCDPISGHTALYWYRQSLGQGLEFLIYFQGNSAPDKSGLPSDRFSAERTGGSVSTLTIQRTQQEDSAVYLCASSLGRITWKYFGPGTRLLVL.

V usage is TRBV28 and J usage is TRBJ2-6; no definite D call. Trimming took off 4 bases at V and 1 base at J, with 14 bases between the two ends. The CDR3 runs to 17 residues. Looked up from germline, CDR1 is MDHEN and CDR2 is SYDVKM. The CDR3 DNA reads as TGTGCCAGCAGTTATTCGGGTAGCCGATCTGGGGCCAACGTCCTGACTTTC. Amino acids: CASSYSGSRSGANVLTF. The complete variable domain, with remaining parts taken from reference TRBV28 and TRBJ2-6, reads DVKVTQSSRYLVKRTGEKVFLECVQDMDHENMFWYRQDPGLGLRLIYFSYDVKMKEKGDIPEGYSVSREKKERFSLILESASTNQTSMYLCASSYSGSRSGANVLTFGAGSRLTVL.

The V gene is TRBV2, the J gene TRBJ1-3, with D possibly being TRBD1 (6 bases). The CDR3 has 15 residues. Trimming took off 5 bases at V and 4 bases at J, with 15 bases between the two ends. CDR1 and CDR2 from the germline V gene are SNHLY and FYNNEI. The CDR3 spells CASSSDGTYGNTIYF. The CDR3 DNA reads TGTGCCAGCAGTTCCGATGGGACATACGGAAACACCATATATTTT. Full variable domain (rest looked up from reference TRBV2 and TRBJ1-3): EPEVTQTPSHQVTQMGQEVILRCVPISNHLYFYWYRQILGQKVEFLVSFYNNEISEKSEIFDDQFSVERPDGSNFTLKIRSTKLEDSAMYFCASSSDGTYGNTIYFGEGSWLTVV.

The V gene is TRBV15, the J gene TRBJ1-4, with TRBD1 as a possible D gene (5 bases). V gave up 0 bases and J gave up 3 bases, with 8 bases separating them. CDR1 is LNHNV and CDR2 is YYDKDF in the germline V gene (reference sequence). The CDR3 totals 15 residues. The CDR3 reads CATSRDTGANEKLFF. CDR3 nucleotide sequence: TGTGCCACCAGCAGAGACACAGGAGCTAATGAAAAACTGTTTTTT.

The rearrangement uses TRBV11-2 and TRBJ2-7; D is perhaps TRBD2 (6 bases). This CDR3 region has 17 residues. The germline V and J ends were trimmed by 1 base and 0 bases, with 16 bases remaining between them. The germline gives CDR1 SGHAT, CDR2 FQNNGV. CDR3 protein: CASSLVASGLSSYEQYF. The CDR3 region has the DNA TGTGCCAGCAGCTTAGTTGCCAGCGGGCTGAGCTCCTACGAGCAGTACTTC. Full variable domain (missing parts from reference TRBV11-2 and TRBJ2-7): EAGVAQSPRYKIIEKRQSVAFWCNPISGHATLYWYQQILGQGPKLLIQFQNNGVVDDSQLPKDRFSAERLKGVDSTLKIQPAKLEDSAVYLCASSLVASGLSSYEQYFGPGTRLTVT.